The 5 T cell receptor beta chains listed next were all sequenced from one sample in a study of shared clonotypes between healthy human individuals. Terminally differentiated effector memory CD45RA+ cells were excluded from the naive CD8 cells, which were CD45RO-negative and positively selected for CCR7. The table came from immunoSEQ multiplex PCR; TCRdb's copy has only in-frame clones and leaves some out. The table has roughly 2,000,000 clones, about 95% seen once. What was sequenced was naive CD8+ T cells sorted from blood. Source of these receptors: a man aged 18 to 35 in good health.

The chain links TRBV5-1 to TRBJ2-7; 9 nucleotides agree with TRBD1. The V segment lost 4 bases and the J segment 5 bases; nucleotides outside the gene matches: 10. This CDR3 region has 15 residues. CDR1 and CDR2 (germline): SGHRS, YFSETQ. CDR3 protein: CASSGRDRDFNEQYF. The CDR3, as DNA: TGCGCCAGCAGCGGCCGGGACAGGGATTTCAACGAGCAGTACTTC. The full variable domain, rest sourced from reference TRBV5-1 and TRBJ2-7, is KAGVTQTPRYLIKTRGQQVTLSCSPISGHRSVSWYQQTPGQGLQFLFEYFSETQRNKGNFPGRFSGRQFSNSRSEMNVSTLELGDSALYLCASSGRDRDFNEQYFGPGTRLTVT.

The V call is TRBV5-1, the J call TRBJ1-2; possible D gene TRBD1, 5 bases. The V and J ends lost 4 bases and 8 bases respectively, with 15 bases between them. CDR1 and CDR2 from the germline V gene are SGHRS and YFSETQ. The CDR3 has 13 amino acids. The CDR3 DNA reads TGCGCCAGCAGCCCGGGGCAGGGCGAAGGCTACACCTTC. This codes for CASSPGQGEGYTF.

The count of this clone is one. The chain uses TRBV30 and TRBJ1-2, with 7 bases that match TRBD1. The V segment lost 0 bases and the J segment 6 bases; nucleotides outside the gene matches: 13. From germline, CDR1 is GTSNPN and CDR2 SVGIG (reference sequence). The CDR3 totals 16 residues. The CDR3: CAWSVGGQSLSDGYTF. CDR3 nucleotide sequence: TGTGCCTGGAGTGTAGGGGGACAGTCCTTATCAGATGGCTACACCTTC.

V gene TRBV5-1 combines with J gene TRBJ2-1; D gene ambiguous. The CDR3 spans 16 residues. The V gene's germline CDR1 is SGHRS and CDR2 YFSETQ. V was clipped by 0 bases and J by 0 bases, with 10 bases between them. The CDR3 protein is CASSLDVRSSYNEQFF. The CDR3 coding sequence is TGCGCCAGCAGCTTGGATGTGCGGAGCTCCTACAATGAGCAGTTCTTC.

The chain recombines TRBV19 with TRBJ1-2; D unclear. In germline, CDR1 is LNHDA, CDR2 SQIVND (reference sequence). This CDR3 comprises 14 residues. Trimming pared 5 bases from V and 4 bases from J, leaving 14 bases between. CDR3 nucleotides: TGTGCCAGTAGTTATTTGGTGGGGAGCTATGGCTACACCTTC. Protein sequence: CASSYLVGSYGYTF.